This entry lists 22 T cell receptor beta chains sequenced from one sample in a study of blood T cell repertoires in COVID-19. TCRdb keeps only in-frame clones here, not all; method: immunoSEQ multiplex PCR. This sample has around 170,000 clones, with roughly 80% found just once. Sequencing used PBMCs or T cells enriched from blood (not recorded which). The receptors were sampled from a woman in her 50s who had recovered from COVID-19.

This chain links TRBV18 with TRBJ1-1; D gene uncertain. CDR3 length: 13 amino acids. Deletions cut 5 bases from V and 4 bases from J, with 11 bases between. Germline loops: CDR1 KGHSH, CDR2 LQKENI. CDR3 region: CASSGTRGTEAFF. In nucleotides, the CDR3 is TGTGCCAGCTCAGGTACACGGGGCACTGAAGCTTTCTTT.

The chain couples TRBV27 to TRBJ1-1, with D perhaps TRBD1 (5 bases). The germline V gene encodes CDR1 MNHEY and CDR2 SMNVEV (reference sequence). The ends were cut back, 8 bases at V and 2 bases at J, with 12 bases in the middle. The CDR3 runs 13 residues. CDR3 residues: CASYPGGNTEAFF. CDR3 nucleotides: TGTGCCAGCTACCCCGGGGGAAACACTGAAGCTTTCTTT.

The rearrangement links TRBV11-2 to TRBJ2-7, with 7 bases that match TRBD2. The CDR3 has 15 residues. CDR1 and CDR2 (germline): SGHAT, FQNNGV. Trimming at V came to 3 bases and at J to 0 bases, leaving 5 bases not matched to a gene. CDR3 nucleotide sequence: TGTGCCAGCAGCTTGGGGGGGTTAAGCTCCTACGAGCAGTACTTC. Translated, it gives CASSLGGLSSYEQYF.

V usage is TRBV28 and J usage is TRBJ1-3; 7 bases are shared with TRBD1. In germline, CDR1 is MDHEN, CDR2 SYDVKM. V dropped 5 bases and J dropped 3; count of bases not matched to a gene: 10. The CDR3 consists of 16 residues. CDR3 DNA sequence: TGTGCCAGCAGTCCTGGGACAGCGAGCCTTGGAAACACCATATATTTT. It yields the protein CASSPGTASLGNTIYF.

This rearrangement joins TRBV7-8 to TRBJ1-2, with D tentatively TRBD1 (5 bases). The V end lost 0 bases, the J end lost 6 bases, and 8 bases lay between the germline ends. The CDR3 is made up of 13 amino acids. Germline assignment: CDR1 SGHVS and CDR2 FQNEAQ. CDR3 DNA: TGTGCCAGCAGCTTAGCAGGGGCGGATGGCTACACCTTC. Amino acid sequence: CASSLAGADGYTF.

This chain joins TRBV27 and TRBJ2-6; 8 bases are a match to TRBD1. CDR1 MNHEY and CDR2 SMNVEV come from the germline V gene (reference sequence). This CDR3 comprises 16 residues. V gave up 3 bases and J gave up 2 bases; unmatched junction bases: 3. The CDR3 coding sequence is TGTGCCAGCAGTTTCCTGACAGGGGCTGGGGCCAACGTCCTGACTTTC. Its protein is CASSFLTGAGANVLTF.

The CDR3 region is CASSVNTNYGYTF. CDR3 sequence (DNA): TGTGCCAGCAGTGTGAACACCAACTATGGCTACACCTTC. The chain recombines TRBV12-3 or TRBV12-4 with TRBJ1-2; no definite D call. Trimming took off 5 bases at V and 2 bases at J, with 9 bases between the two ends. The CDR3 covers 13 residues.

The genes are TRBV7-2 and TRBJ2-3; D may be TRBD2 (5 bases). V was pared by 3 bases and J by 0 bases, with 10 bases between. Germline assignment: CDR1 SGHTA and CDR2 FQGNSA. CDR3 length: 15 residues. Written as DNA, the CDR3 is TGTGCCAGCAGCTTCGGAGGAACGAGCACAGATACGCAGTATTTT. Translating gives CASSFGGTSTDTQYF.

The rearrangement uses TRBV28 and TRBJ2-1, with a possible D match to TRBD1 (5 bases). CDR3 length equals 12 residues. Trimming took off 6 bases at V and 6 bases at J, with 9 bases between the two ends. Germline CDR1 and CDR2: MDHEN and SYDVKM. CDR3 in amino acids: CASSPGSNEQFF. The CDR3 bases are TGTGCCAGCAGCCCAGGGTCCAATGAGCAGTTCTTC.

This clone was found once. V usage is TRBV7-9 and J usage is TRBJ2-2, with 9 bases lining up with TRBD2. Germline values: CDR1 SEHNR, CDR2 FQNEAQ (reference sequence). The V segment lost 4 bases and the J segment 6 bases; nucleotides outside the gene matches: 18. The length of the CDR3 is 19 residues. The CDR3 here is CASSSLVLLSGSLAGELFF. Here the CDR3 DNA reads TGTGCCAGCAGCTCTCTCGTACTACTTAGCGGGAGCTTGGCCGGGGAGCTGTTTTTT.

The gene calls are TRBV7-9 and TRBJ1-6; 8 nucleotides line up with TRBD1. The V and J ends lost 6 bases and 7 bases, in that order; junction bases with no gene match: 11. This CDR3 spans 16 amino acids. Germline CDR1 reads SEHNR; CDR2 reads FQNEAQ (reference sequence). CDR3 coding DNA: TGTGCCAGCAGTTCAGGACAGGGAAGGCCAAATTCACCCCTCCACTTT. Translating it yields CASSSGQGRPNSPLHF.

This clone was seen more than once but under ten times. This rearrangement joins TRBV21-1 to TRBJ1-2; the table's TRBD1 call for D was not verified on the DNA. TRBV21-1 is noted as a pseudogene. CDR3 size: 15 residues. The DNA of the CDR3 is TGTGCCAGCAGCAAAGGTCCAGGGGGCATTTATGGCTACACCTTC. Translating gives CASSKGPGGIYGYTF.

The chain carries TRBV5-4 and TRBJ1-5, with 7 bases aligning to TRBD1. This CDR3 contains 15 residues. CDR1 is SGHNT, CDR2 YYREEE, per germline (reference sequence). The trim removed 4 bases at V and 7 bases at J, leaving 11 bases unmatched. The CDR3 DNA reads as TGTGCCAGCAGCCCCGACAGGGCCCCTGCCCAGCCCCAGCATTTT. Protein sequence: CASSPDRAPAQPQHF.

This clone has just a few counts. V is TRBV12-3 or TRBV12-4 and J is TRBJ1-1; no clear D. CDR3 size: 12 residues. The V and J ends lost 5 bases and 8 bases respectively, with 12 bases between them. The chain's CDR3 is CASSPPGAEAFF. CDR3 nucleotides: TGTGCCAGCAGTCCCCCGGGAGCGGAAGCTTTCTTT.

This clone was recorded a few times. V and J are TRBV2 and TRBJ2-1; TRBD2 aligns across 15 bases. Germline CDR1 is SNHLY and CDR2 is FYNNEI. This CDR3 is 17 amino acids long. J gave up 1 base and V 10 bases, and 8 bases lay outside the gene matches. The CDR3 DNA reads TGTGCCATCCTAAGGACTAGCGGGGGGGCGTCCTACAATGAGCAGTTCTTC. Its protein is CAILRTSGGASYNEQFF.

The CDR3 sequence is CASSLELGTGRSPLHF. The CDR3 coding sequence is TGTGCCAGCAGCTTAGAACTGGGGACAGGGAGATCACCCCTCCACTTT. The V gene is TRBV7-2, the J gene TRBJ1-6; 9 bases align to TRBD1. From germline, CDR1 is SGHTA and CDR2 FQGNSA. The CDR3 is made up of 16 amino acids. V lost 1 base to trimming and J lost 10 bases; unmatched junction nucleotides: 8.

This rearrangement joins TRBV29-1 to TRBJ1-5; D unresolved. Germline CDR1 SQVTM, CDR2 ANQGSEA. This CDR3 has 13 amino acids. V dropped 4 bases and J dropped 1 base, with 8 bases sitting between them. In DNA, the CDR3 is TGCAGCGTTGCCTACGAAAGCAATCAGCCCCAGCATTTT. It yields the protein CSVAYESNQPQHF. Combining the CDR3 with reference TRBV29-1 and TRBJ1-5 gives the whole variable domain SAVISQKPSRDICQRGTSLTIQCQVDSQVTMMFWYRQQPGQSLTLIATANQGSEATYESGFVIDKFPISRPNLTFSTLTVSNMSPEDSSIYLCSVAYESNQPQHFGDGTRLSIL.

V is TRBV19 and J is TRBJ1-2, with TRBD1 identical over 7 bases. The CDR3 consists of 16 residues. The V gene end was trimmed by 1 base and the J gene end by 1 base; junction bases not matched to a gene: 6. Germline V gives CDR1 LNHDA, CDR2 SQIVND (reference sequence). In nucleotides, the CDR3 is TGTGCCAGTAGTATAGGAGGACAGGATGATAACTATGGCTACACCTTC. Its protein is CASSIGGQDDNYGYTF.

This clone was counted once. V gene TRBV28 combines with J gene TRBJ2-3; 10 bases map to TRBD1. V shed 5 bases, J shed 2 bases, and the junction held 13 bases outside the gene matches. The CDR3 totals 18 residues. The V gene's germline CDR1 is MDHEN and CDR2 SYDVKM. The CDR3 loop reads CASSATRQGARYTDTQYF. The CDR3 DNA reads TGTGCCAGCAGTGCAACCCGACAGGGGGCGAGGTACACAGATACGCAGTATTTT.

The chain links TRBV27 to TRBJ2-5; TRBD2 matches 9 bases. Germline CDR1 is MNHEY and CDR2 is SMNVEV (reference sequence). V lost 0 bases, J lost 5 bases, and 4 bases stayed unmatched. The CDR3 spans 15 residues. The CDR3 loop is CASSLSSGSWETQYF. The CDR3 DNA follows: TGTGCCAGCAGTTTATCTAGCGGGAGCTGGGAGACCCAGTACTTC.

The table lists this clone with a few counts. The rearrangement links TRBV18 to TRBJ2-7, with D unclear. V was trimmed by 3 bases and J by 1 base, leaving 7 bases between them. The CDR3 has 13 residues. Germline V gene sequence: CDR1 KGHSH, CDR2 LQKENI. The CDR3 spells CASSPVSSYEQYF. CDR3 DNA: TGTGCCAGCTCACCTGTTTCTTCCTACGAGCAGTACTTC.

V gene TRBV28 combines with J gene TRBJ2-5; tentatively, D is TRBD2 (5 bases). V dropped 2 bases and J dropped 2 bases, with 12 bases sitting between them. The germline gives CDR1 MDHEN, CDR2 SYDVKM. The length of the CDR3 is 15 residues. The CDR3 region is CASSLRGMGQETQYF. The DNA for the CDR3 is TGTGCCAGCAGTTTACGGGGTATGGGACAAGAGACCCAGTACTTC.